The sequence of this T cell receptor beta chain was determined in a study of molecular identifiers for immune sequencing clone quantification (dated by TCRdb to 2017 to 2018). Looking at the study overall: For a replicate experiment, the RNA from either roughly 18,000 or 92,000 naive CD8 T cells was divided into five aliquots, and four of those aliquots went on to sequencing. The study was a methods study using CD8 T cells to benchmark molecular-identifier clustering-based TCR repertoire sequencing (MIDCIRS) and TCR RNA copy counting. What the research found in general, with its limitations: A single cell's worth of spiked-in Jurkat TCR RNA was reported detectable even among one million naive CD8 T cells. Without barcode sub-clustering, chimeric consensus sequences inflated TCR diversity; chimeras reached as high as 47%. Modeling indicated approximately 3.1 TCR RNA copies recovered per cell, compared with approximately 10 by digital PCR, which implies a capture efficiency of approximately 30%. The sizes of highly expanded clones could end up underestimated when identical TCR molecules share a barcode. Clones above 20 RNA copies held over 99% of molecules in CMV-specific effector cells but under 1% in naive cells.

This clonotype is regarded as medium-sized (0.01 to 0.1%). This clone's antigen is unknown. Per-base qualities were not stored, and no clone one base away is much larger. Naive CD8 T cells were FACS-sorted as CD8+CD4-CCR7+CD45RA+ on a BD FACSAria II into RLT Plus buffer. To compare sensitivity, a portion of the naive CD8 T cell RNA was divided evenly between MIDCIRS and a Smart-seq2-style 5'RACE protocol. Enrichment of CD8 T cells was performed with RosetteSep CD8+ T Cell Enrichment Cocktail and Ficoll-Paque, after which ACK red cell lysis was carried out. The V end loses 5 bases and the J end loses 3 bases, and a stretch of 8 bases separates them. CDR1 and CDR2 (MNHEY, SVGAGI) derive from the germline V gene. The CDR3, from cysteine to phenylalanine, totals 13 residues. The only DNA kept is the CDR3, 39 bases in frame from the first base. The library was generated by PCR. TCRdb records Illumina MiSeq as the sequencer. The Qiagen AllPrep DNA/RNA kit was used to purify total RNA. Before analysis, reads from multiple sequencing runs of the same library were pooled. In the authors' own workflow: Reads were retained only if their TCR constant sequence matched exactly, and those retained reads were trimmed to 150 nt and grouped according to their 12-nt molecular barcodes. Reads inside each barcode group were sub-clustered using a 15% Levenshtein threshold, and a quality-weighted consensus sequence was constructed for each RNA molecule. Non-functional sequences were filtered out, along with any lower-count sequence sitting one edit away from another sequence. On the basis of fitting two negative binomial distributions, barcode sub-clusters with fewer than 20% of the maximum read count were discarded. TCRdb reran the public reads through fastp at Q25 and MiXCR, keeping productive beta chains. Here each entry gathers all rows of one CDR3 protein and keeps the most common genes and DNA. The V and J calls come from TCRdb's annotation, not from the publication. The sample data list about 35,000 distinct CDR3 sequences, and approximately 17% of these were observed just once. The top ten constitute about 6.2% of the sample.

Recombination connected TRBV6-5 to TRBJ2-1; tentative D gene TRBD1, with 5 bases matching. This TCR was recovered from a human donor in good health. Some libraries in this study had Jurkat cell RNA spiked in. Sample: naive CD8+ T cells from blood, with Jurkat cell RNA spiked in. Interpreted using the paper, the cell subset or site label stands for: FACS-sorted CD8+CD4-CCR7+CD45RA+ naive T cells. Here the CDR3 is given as CASSGADYNEQFF. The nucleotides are TGTGCCAGCAGTGGGGCAGACTACAATGAGCAGTTCTTC.